Each of the 8 T cell receptor beta chains below was sequenced from the same sample in a study of cytomegalovirus exposure and HLA in healthy donors. 13 Jbeta primers and 60 Vbeta primers were used for the PCR. Data came from immunoSEQ multiplex PCR; TCRdb stores just in-frame clones and leaves some out. Of some 66,000 clones detected, about 79% appear once; the ten largest clones hold about 7.6%. Sequenced input: PBMCs. All receptors derive from a man aged 60 to 75 in good health and CMV-seropositive.

On this clone itself: Other nucleotide sequences in the sample specify the same CDR3. This chain joins TRBV2 and TRBJ2-7, with 10 nucleotides matching TRBD1. CDR3 length: 14 amino acids. In germline, CDR1 is SNHLY, CDR2 FYNNEI. Trimming cost V 6 bases and J 3 bases; bases outside gene matches: 5. The CDR3 is CASSLDRGNYEQYF. The CDR3 DNA is TGTGCCAGCAGCCTGGACAGGGGGAACTACGAGCAGTACTTC.

For the CDR3, the DNA is TGTGCCAGCAGTAGGACAGGGGGGGTGGAGGAGACCCAGTACTTC. It is translated as CASSRTGGVEETQYF. The gene calls are TRBV25-1 and TRBJ2-5, with 10 bases that match TRBD1. V gave up 5 bases and J gave up 5 bases; unmatched junction bases: 8. The CDR3 is made up of 15 amino acids. CDR1 and CDR2 (germline): MGHDK, SYGVNS.

The V gene is TRBV5-8, the J gene TRBJ1-1; TRBD1 might be the D (6 bases). The CDR3 sequence is 13 residues long. Germline loops: CDR1 SGHTS, CDR2 YDEGEE. V shed 4 bases and J shed 4 bases, with 11 bases lying between them. CDR3 sequence reads: CASSAGQLTEAFF. The CDR3 nucleotides read TGTGCCAGCAGCGCCGGACAGCTCACTGAAGCTTTCTTT.

V and J are TRBV5-1 and TRBJ2-4; 8 bases match TRBD1. The V segment lost 0 bases and the J segment 3 bases; nucleotides outside the gene matches: 8. Germline loops: CDR1 SGHRS, CDR2 YFSETQ. The CDR3 sequence is 17 residues long. CDR3 loop: CASSLARVQGVKNIQYF. The DNA for the CDR3 is TGCGCCAGCAGCTTGGCCAGGGTACAGGGGGTCAAAAACATTCAGTACTTC.

The CDR3: CASSWWTGGSEKLFF. DNA for the CDR3: TGTGCCAGCAGCTGGTGGACAGGGGGGAGTGAAAAACTGTTTTTT. The chain is built from TRBV5-8 and TRBJ1-4, with 10 bases fitting TRBD1. The CDR3 sequence is 15 residues long. V lost 3 bases and J lost 7; bases outside the gene matches: 6. Germline assignment: CDR1 SGHTS and CDR2 YDEGEE.

The V call is TRBV2, the J call TRBJ2-2; TRBD1 matches 8 bases. There are 14 residues in the CDR3. Germline-derived CDR1 and CDR2 are SNHLY and FYNNEI. Unmatched junction bases numbered 4, after V lost 9 bases and J lost 1 base. This CDR3 reads CARAGTGNTGELFF. DNA of the CDR3: TGTGCCAGGGCCGGGACAGGGAACACCGGGGAGCTGTTTTTT.

This clone was found once. This chain connects TRBV2 to TRBJ2-6; TRBD1 agrees at 7 bases. This CDR3 has 21 amino acids. J was trimmed by 0 bases and V by 6 bases; bases with no gene match: 20. The germline gives CDR1 SNHLY, CDR2 FYNNEI. The CDR3 nucleotides are TGTGCCAGCAGACCTCCCCTAAAACGTGGGACAGCCCGCTCTGGGGCCAACGTCCTGACTTTC. Residues: CASRPPLKRGTARSGANVLTF. Drawing the rest from reference TRBV2 and TRBJ2-6, the complete variable domain is EPEVTQTPSHQVTQMGQEVILRCVPISNHLYFYWYRQILGQKVEFLVSFYNNEISEKSEIFDDQFSVERPDGSNFTLKIRSTKLEDSAMYFCASRPPLKRGTARSGANVLTFGAGSRLTVL.

The rearrangement joins TRBV6-1 to TRBJ1-1; D perhaps matches TRBD1 (6 bases). V dropped 8 bases and J dropped 1 base, with 8 bases sitting between them. The CDR3 consists of 12 residues. Germline CDR1 reads MNHNS; CDR2 reads SASEGT. CDR3 coding DNA: TGTGCCAGCGGCAGGGGGAACACTGAAGCTTTCTTT. The encoded protein is CASGRGNTEAFF.